Shown below are 18 T cell receptor beta chains from a single sample sequenced in a study of shared clonotypes between healthy human individuals. Naive CD8 cells were CD45RO-negative, positively selected for CCR7, excluding terminally differentiated effector memory CD45RA+ cells. TCRdb's copy holds only in-frame clones and misses some; the assay was immunoSEQ multiplex PCR. In the table there are some 630,000 clones, 96% of which are singletons. The source material was naive CD8+ T cells sorted from blood. These receptors were obtained from a woman between 25 and 40 years old in good health.

The chain couples TRBV10-1 to TRBJ2-3, with no clear D. CDR1 and CDR2 (germline): WNHNN, SYGVQD (reference sequence). The CDR3 consists of 14 residues. The germline V and J ends were trimmed by 2 bases and 0 bases, with 6 bases remaining between them. CDR3 bases: TGCGCCAGCAGTGAGGCTAGTAGCACAGATACGCAGTATTTT. Its translation is CASSEASSTDTQYF.

The chain employs TRBV11-2 and TRBJ2-7; possibly TRBD2 for D (6 bases). V lost 0 bases to trimming and J lost 4 bases, with 13 bases between them. In germline, CDR1 is SGHAT, CDR2 FQNNGV. The CDR3 has 15 residues. CDR3 coding DNA: TGTGCCAGCAGCTTAGAACTAGCCGGTGGGTACGAGCAGTACTTC. It specifies CASSLELAGGYEQYF.

The rearrangement uses TRBV6-6 and TRBJ2-3; D unclear. The CDR3 is made up of 15 amino acids. With 0 bases removed from V and 3 bases from J, the gap between germline ends came to 10 bases. From germline, CDR1 is MNHNY and CDR2 SVGAGI (reference sequence). CDR3 residues: CASSYSGTSTDTQYF. The DNA for the CDR3 is TGTGCCAGCAGTTACTCCGGCACGTCAACAGATACGCAGTATTTT.

J is TRBJ2-5 and V is TRBV27; D is unclear. CDR3 length equals 14 residues. Germline CDR1 MNHEY, CDR2 SMNVEV (reference sequence). The germline V and J ends were trimmed by 2 bases and 0 bases, with 7 bases remaining between them. For the CDR3, the DNA is TGTGCCAGCAGTTTAATACCGAACCAAGAGACCCAGTACTTC. This codes for CASSLIPNQETQYF.

The chain employs TRBV10-2 and TRBJ2-7, with D tentatively TRBD2 (5 bases). Trimming shortened V by 4 bases and J by 3 bases, and 10 bases separated the two germline ends. From germline, CDR1 is WSHSY and CDR2 SAAADI. This CDR3 spans 13 amino acids. CDR3 residues: CASSAVLGYEQYF. CDR3 nucleotide sequence: TGCGCCAGCAGTGCCGTACTAGGCTACGAGCAGTACTTC.

This chain links TRBV4-1 with TRBJ1-1, with D hard to call. Deletions cut 1 base from V and 3 bases from J, with 6 bases between. The CDR3 is 13 amino acids. Germline V CDR1 and CDR2: MGHRA, YSYEKL. The CDR3 DNA follows: TGCGCCAGCAGCCAAGTCATGGACACTGAAGCTTTCTTT. It specifies CASSQVMDTEAFF.

The chain employs TRBV25-1 and TRBJ2-3; 9 bases line up with TRBD2. CDR3 length: 16 residues. The V segment lost 5 bases and the J segment 6 bases; nucleotides outside the gene matches: 12. In germline, CDR1 is MGHDK, CDR2 SYGVNS. CDR3 in DNA: TGTGCCAGCAGTTGGGGGCGGGAGGGCCTCGGGGATACGCAGTATTTT. Protein product: CASSWGREGLGDTQYF.

The chain links TRBV7-8 to TRBJ2-7, with 9 bases identical to TRBD2. The V segment lost 1 base and the J segment 0 bases; nucleotides outside the gene matches: 7. Germline V gene lookup returns CDR1 SGHVS and CDR2 FQNEAQ. This CDR3 has 17 residues. The CDR3 protein is CASSLEMGREGSYEQYF. The CDR3 coding sequence is TGTGCCAGCAGCTTAGAAATGGGGCGGGAGGGCTCCTACGAGCAGTACTTC.

The chain uses TRBV14 and TRBJ2-7; the match to TRBD2 covers 7 bases. After removal of 0 bases from V and 2 bases from J, the junction contained 13 bases not matched to a gene. This CDR3 region has 18 residues. Germline V gives CDR1 SGHDN, CDR2 FVKESK. The CDR3, as DNA: TGTGCCAGCAGCCAAGATGTAGGGTGGGCGGGAGCCACCTACGAGCAGTACTTC. Its protein product is CASSQDVGWAGATYEQYF.

The chain has TRBV29-1 and TRBJ2-1; TRBD2 agrees at 9 bases. Germline CDR1 is SQVTM and CDR2 is ANQGSEA. The CDR3 contains 16 residues. V shed 0 bases and J 6 bases; nucleotides not matched to a gene: 9. The CDR3 nucleotides read TGCAGCGTTGAAGATTATAGCGGGAGTACTGGCAATGAGCAGTTCTTC. This translates into CSVEDYSGSTGNEQFF.

The chain has TRBV7-9 and TRBJ2-7; 11 bases fit TRBD2. This CDR3 comprises 14 residues. Trimming removed 5 bases from V and 2 bases from J; junction bases left unmatched: 2. Germline V gene lookup returns CDR1 SEHNR and CDR2 FQNEAQ (reference sequence). The CDR3: CASSNSGRAYEQYF. The CDR3 region has the DNA TGTGCCAGCAGCAATAGCGGGAGGGCCTACGAGCAGTACTTC.

This rearrangement joins TRBV27 to TRBJ1-2; D may be TRBD1 (6 bases). The CDR3 runs 13 residues. The germline gives CDR1 MNHEY, CDR2 SMNVEV (reference sequence). Trimming removed 3 bases at V and 8 bases at J, with 13 bases between. This CDR3 is CASSFLQGGGYTF. The CDR3, as DNA: TGTGCCAGCAGTTTCCTACAGGGTGGCGGCTACACCTTC.

Comment on this clone: The junction and the germline gene differ at one end; a read error may be behind it. CDR3 DNA: TGCGCCAGCAGCCAAGACAGGGGGCACTTC. The encoded protein is CASSQDRGHF. This rearrangement joins TRBV4-1 to TRBJ2-7; 8 bases are shared with TRBD1. The V gene's germline CDR1 is MGHRA and CDR2 YSYEKL. This CDR3 is built from 10 residues.

This chain links TRBV6-5 with TRBJ2-1; 10 bases fit TRBD1. CDR1 MNHEY and CDR2 SVGAGI come from the germline V gene. This CDR3 has 14 amino acids. J lost 11 bases, V lost 2 bases, and 6 bases had no gene match. In DNA form, the CDR3 reads TGTGCCAGCAGTTACGAAGGGGACAGGGGAAAGCAGTTCTTC. Translating it yields CASSYEGDRGKQFF.

The gene calls are TRBV7-9 and TRBJ2-7; D remains ambiguous. The germline V gene has CDR1 SEHNR and CDR2 FQNEAQ (reference sequence). CDR3 length equals 13 residues. Between the trimmed V and J ends, which lost 0 bases and 6 bases, there was a span of 9 bases. The CDR3 DNA follows: TGTGCCAGCAGCTTAGCGCCGGCGAGCGAGCAGTACTTC. It is translated as CASSLAPASEQYF.

This sequence joins TRBV4-1 and TRBJ2-5; TRBD2 agrees at 11 bases. TRBJ2-7 explains the end of the DNA better; the J call may be wrong. This CDR3 spans 15 amino acids. Per germline, CDR1 MGHRA and CDR2 YSYEKL. The CDR3 bases are TGCGCCAGCAGCCGGAGACTAGCGGGGACCTACGAGCAGTACTTC. Its protein is CASSRRLAGTYEQYF.

The chain couples TRBV28 to TRBJ2-3; 7 bases are shared with TRBD2. The V and J ends lost 5 bases and 3 bases, in that order; junction bases with no gene match: 8. The germline gives CDR1 MDHEN, CDR2 SYDVKM. This CDR3 has 15 amino acids. Written as DNA, the CDR3 is TGTGCCAGCAGTACGCAGGATAGCGGGACAGATACGCAGTATTTT. Encoded protein: CASSTQDSGTDTQYF.

The rearrangement joins TRBV5-6 to TRBJ2-7, with D perhaps matching TRBD2 (5 bases). V gave up 3 bases and J gave up 0 bases, with 7 bases separating them. Germline lookup yields CDR1 SGHDT and CDR2 YYEEEE. CDR3 length: 13 residues. CDR3 DNA: TGTGCCAGCAGCTACGGGGACTCCTACGAGCAGTACTTC. Its protein is CASSYGDSYEQYF.